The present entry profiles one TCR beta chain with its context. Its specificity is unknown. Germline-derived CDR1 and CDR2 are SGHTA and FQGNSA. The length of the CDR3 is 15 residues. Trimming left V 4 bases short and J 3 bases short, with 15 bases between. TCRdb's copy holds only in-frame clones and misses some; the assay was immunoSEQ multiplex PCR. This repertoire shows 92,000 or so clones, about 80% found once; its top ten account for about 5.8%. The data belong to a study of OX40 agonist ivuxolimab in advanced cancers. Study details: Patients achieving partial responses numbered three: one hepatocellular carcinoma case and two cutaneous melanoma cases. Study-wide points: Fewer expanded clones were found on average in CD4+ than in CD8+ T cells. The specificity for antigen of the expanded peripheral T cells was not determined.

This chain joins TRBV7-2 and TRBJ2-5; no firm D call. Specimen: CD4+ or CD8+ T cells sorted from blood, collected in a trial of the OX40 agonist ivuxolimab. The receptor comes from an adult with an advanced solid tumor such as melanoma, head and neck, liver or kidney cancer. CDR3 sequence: CASSSLGRTEETQYF. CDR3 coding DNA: TGTGCCAGCAGCTCCCTAGGAAGGACGGAAGAGACCCAGTACTTC.